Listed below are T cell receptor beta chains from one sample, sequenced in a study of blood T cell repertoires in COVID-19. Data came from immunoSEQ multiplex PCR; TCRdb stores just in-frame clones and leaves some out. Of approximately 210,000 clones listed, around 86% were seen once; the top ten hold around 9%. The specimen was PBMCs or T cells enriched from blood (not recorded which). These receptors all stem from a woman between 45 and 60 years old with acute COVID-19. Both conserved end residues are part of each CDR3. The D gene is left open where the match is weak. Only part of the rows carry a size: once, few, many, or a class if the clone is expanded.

CDR3: CASMVGLAGYNEQFF
DNA: TGTGCCAGCATGGTAGGGCTAGCGGGATACAATGAGCAGTTCTTC
D: TRBD2
size: .
J: TRBJ2-1
V: TRBV28

CDR3: CASSLSTGVLNEQFF
DNA: TGTGCCAGCAGCTTGTCGACAGGGGTTCTCAATGAGCAGTTCTTC
D: TRBD1
size: .
J: TRBJ2-1
V: TRBV5-8

CDR3: CASSQDIVVQGAHEQYF
DNA: TGCGCCAGCAGCCAAGATATAGTTGTCCAGGGGGCACACGAGCAGTACTTC
D: TRBD1
size: .
J: TRBJ2-7
V: TRBV4-3

CDR3: CASSTGALNTEAFF
DNA: TGTGCCAGCAGCACAGGGGCCTTGAACACTGAAGCTTTCTTT
D: TRBD1
size: .
J: TRBJ1-1
V: TRBV6-4

CDR3: CASSLGFGEVGETQYF
DNA: TGTGCCAGCAGCTTAGGGTTTGGGGAGGTCGGAGAGACCCAGTACTTC
D: .
size: .
J: TRBJ2-5
V: TRBV7-3

CDR3: CAWSVASGRKYEQFF
DNA: TGTGCCTGGAGTGTAGCTAGCGGGAGAAAGTATGAGCAGTTCTTC
D: TRBD2
size: .
J: TRBJ2-1
V: TRBV30

CDR3: CASSQAGTGQETQYF
DNA: TGCGCCAGCAGCCAAGCCGGGACAGGGCAAGAGACCCAGTACTTC
D: TRBD1
size: .
J: TRBJ2-5
V: TRBV4-3

CDR3: CASSTIGQWNTEAFF
DNA: TGTGCCAGCAGCACGATTGGACAGTGGAACACTGAAGCTTTCTTT
D: .
size: .
J: TRBJ1-1
V: TRBV7-2

CDR3: CASSSEQGPTYEQYF
DNA: TGTGCCAGCAGTTCCGAACAGGGACCCACCTACGAGCAGTACTTC
D: .
size: once
J: TRBJ2-7
V: TRBV28

CDR3: CASSSGQGYSNQPQHF
DNA: TGTGCCAGCAGCTCTGGACAGGGCTATAGCAATCAGCCCCAGCATTTT
D: TRBD1
size: .
J: TRBJ1-5
V: TRBV7-9

CDR3: CAAGQDDSNQPQHF
DNA: TGTGCCGCGGGACAGGACGATAGCAATCAGCCCCAGCATTTT
D: TRBD1
size: .
J: TRBJ1-5
V: TRBV24-1

CDR3: CASSPWAASGPQETQYF
DNA: TGTGCCAGCAGCCCCTGGGCCGCTAGCGGACCTCAAGAGACCCAGTACTTC
D: TRBD2
size: .
J: TRBJ2-5
V: TRBV27

CDR3: CASSEDRGRGNSYEQYF
DNA: TGCGCCAGCAGTGAGGACAGGGGGCGCGGGAATTCCTACGAGCAGTACTTC
D: TRBD1
size: .
J: TRBJ2-7
V: TRBV10-1

CDR3: CAISEPGQGSGNTIYF
DNA: TGTGCCATCAGTGAGCCGGGACAGGGTAGCGGAAACACCATATATTTT
D: TRBD1
size: .
J: TRBJ1-3
V: TRBV10-3